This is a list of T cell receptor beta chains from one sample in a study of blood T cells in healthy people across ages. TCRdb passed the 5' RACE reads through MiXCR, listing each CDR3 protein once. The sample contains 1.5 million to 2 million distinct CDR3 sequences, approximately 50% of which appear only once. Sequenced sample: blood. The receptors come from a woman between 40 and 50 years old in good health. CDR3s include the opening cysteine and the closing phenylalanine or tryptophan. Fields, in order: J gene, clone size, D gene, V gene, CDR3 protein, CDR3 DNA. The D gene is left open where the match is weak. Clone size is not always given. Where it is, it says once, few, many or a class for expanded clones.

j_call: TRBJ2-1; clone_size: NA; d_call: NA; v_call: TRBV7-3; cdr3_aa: CASSLTGSGAYNEQFF; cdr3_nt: TGTGCCAGCAGCTTAACGGGGTCAGGGGCCTACAATGAGCAGTTCTTC
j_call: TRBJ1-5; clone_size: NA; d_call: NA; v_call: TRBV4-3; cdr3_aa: CASSQALGRAGQPQHF; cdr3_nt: TGCGCCAGCAGCCAAGCTCTTGGGAGAGCAGGACAGCCCCAGCATTTT
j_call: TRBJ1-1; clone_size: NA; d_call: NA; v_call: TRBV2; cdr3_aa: CASSVSEKDPDTEAFF; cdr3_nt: TGTGCCAGCAGTGTATCTGAAAAAGACCCGGACACTGAAGCTTTCTTT
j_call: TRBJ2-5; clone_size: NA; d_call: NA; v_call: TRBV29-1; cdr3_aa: CSVGPRAQETQYF; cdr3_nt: TGCAGCGTTGGACCCAGGGCCCAAGAGACCCAGTACTTC
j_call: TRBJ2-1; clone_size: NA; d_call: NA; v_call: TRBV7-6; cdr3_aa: CASSLRQGLSSYNEQFF; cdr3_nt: TGTGCCAGCAGCTTAAGACAGGGACTAAGCTCCTACAATGAGCAGTTCTTC
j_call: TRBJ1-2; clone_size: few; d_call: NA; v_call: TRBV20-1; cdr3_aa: CSASSQSNYGYTF; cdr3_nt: TGCAGTGCTAGCTCCCAGAGCAACTATGGCTACACCTTC
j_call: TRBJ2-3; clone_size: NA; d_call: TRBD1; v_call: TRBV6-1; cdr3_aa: CTSSARQGSTDTQYF; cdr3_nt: TGTACCAGCAGTGCCCGACAGGGGAGCACAGATACGCAGTATTTT
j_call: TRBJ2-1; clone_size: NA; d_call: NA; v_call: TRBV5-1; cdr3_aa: CASSFQADEQFF; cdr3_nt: TGCGCCAGCAGCTTTCAGGCCGATGAGCAGTTCTTC
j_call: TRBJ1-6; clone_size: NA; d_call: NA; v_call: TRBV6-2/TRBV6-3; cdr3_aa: CASNQASSGSPLHF; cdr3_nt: TGTGCCAGCAATCAGGCGTCCAGCGGCTCACCCCTCCACTTT
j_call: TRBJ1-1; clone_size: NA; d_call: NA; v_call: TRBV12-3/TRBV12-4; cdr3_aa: CASMGKTEAFF; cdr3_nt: TGTGCCAGCATGGGGAAGACTGAAGCTTTCTTT
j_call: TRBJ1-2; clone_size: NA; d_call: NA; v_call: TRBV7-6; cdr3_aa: CASSLAEGGGSGYGYTF; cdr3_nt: TGTGCCAGCAGCTTAGCTGAGGGGGGGGGCTCGGGGTATGGCTACACCTTC
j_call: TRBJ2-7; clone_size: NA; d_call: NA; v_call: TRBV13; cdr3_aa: CASSLSRGFGAEQYF; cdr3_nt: TGTGCCAGCAGCTTATCAAGGGGGTTTGGGGCCGAGCAGTACTTC
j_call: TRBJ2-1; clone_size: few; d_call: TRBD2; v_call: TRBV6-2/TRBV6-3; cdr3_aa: CASTPGLAGGPDNEQFF; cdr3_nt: TGTGCCAGCACCCCGGGACTAGCGGGGGGGCCCGACAATGAGCAGTTCTTC
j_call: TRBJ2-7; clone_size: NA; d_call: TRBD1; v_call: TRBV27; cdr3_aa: CASSTSTGWSYEQYF; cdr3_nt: TGTGCCAGCAGTACCTCGACAGGGTGGTCCTACGAGCAGTACTTC
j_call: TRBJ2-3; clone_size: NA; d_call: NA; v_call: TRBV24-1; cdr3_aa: CATSDLASSRAQYF; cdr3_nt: TGTGCCACCAGTGATTTAGCTAGCAGCCGCGCGCAGTATTTT
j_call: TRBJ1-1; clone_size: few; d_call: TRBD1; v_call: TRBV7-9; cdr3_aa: CASSFFTGDTEAFF; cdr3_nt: TGTGCCAGCAGCTTCTTTACAGGGGATACTGAAGCTTTCTTT
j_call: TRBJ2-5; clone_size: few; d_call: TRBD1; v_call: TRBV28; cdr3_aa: CASSPGTGGTETQYF; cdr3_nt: TGTGCCAGCAGTCCCGGGACAGGGGGCACAGAGACCCAGTACTTC
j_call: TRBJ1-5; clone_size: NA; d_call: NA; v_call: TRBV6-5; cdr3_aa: CASRERGVNQPQHF; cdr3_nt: TGTGCCAGCAGGGAAAGAGGAGTCAATCAGCCCCAGCATTTT
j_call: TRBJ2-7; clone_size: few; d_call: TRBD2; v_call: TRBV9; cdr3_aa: CASSVGSGLSYEQYF; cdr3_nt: TGTGCCAGCAGCGTAGGTAGCGGGCTCTCGTACGAGCAGTACTTC